Reported below is one T cell receptor (beta chain). These data originate in a study of blood T cell repertoires in COVID-19. Repertoires were generated with immunoSEQ multiplex PCR, while TCRdb's copy carries only in-frame clones and drops some. The table shows 350,000 to 400,000 clones, with 75% to 90% occurring only once. The CDR3 length is 14 residues. Germline V gene data show CDR1 as SNHLY and CDR2 as FYNNEI. V was trimmed by 5 bases and J by 4 bases, leaving 15 bases between them. The clonotype was recovered from a woman aged 55 to 70 with COVID-19, enrolled during active disease. This rearrangement joins TRBV2 to TRBJ2-7; TRBD2 might be the D (6 bases). The sample was peripheral blood. This chain's CDR3 is CASSRDSGSYEQYF. CDR3 nucleotide sequence: TGTGCCAGCAGTAGGGACTCCGGGTCATACGAGCAGTACTTC.